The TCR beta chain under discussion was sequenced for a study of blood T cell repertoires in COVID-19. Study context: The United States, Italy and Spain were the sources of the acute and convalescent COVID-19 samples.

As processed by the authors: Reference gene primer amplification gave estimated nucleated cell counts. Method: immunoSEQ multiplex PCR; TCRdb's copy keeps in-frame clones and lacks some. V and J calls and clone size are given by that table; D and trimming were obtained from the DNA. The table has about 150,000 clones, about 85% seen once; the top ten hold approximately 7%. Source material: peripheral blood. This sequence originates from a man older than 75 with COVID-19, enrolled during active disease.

CDR3 loop: CASTSGTGGHQPQHF. The CDR3 nucleotides are TGTGCCAGCACCTCCGGGACAGGGGGCCATCAGCCCCAGCATTTT. The chain couples TRBV2 to TRBJ1-5; 12 positions agree with TRBD1. The CDR3 contains 15 residues. Germline CDR1 is SNHLY and CDR2 is FYNNEI. Trimming cost V 7 bases and J 5 bases; bases outside gene matches: 6.